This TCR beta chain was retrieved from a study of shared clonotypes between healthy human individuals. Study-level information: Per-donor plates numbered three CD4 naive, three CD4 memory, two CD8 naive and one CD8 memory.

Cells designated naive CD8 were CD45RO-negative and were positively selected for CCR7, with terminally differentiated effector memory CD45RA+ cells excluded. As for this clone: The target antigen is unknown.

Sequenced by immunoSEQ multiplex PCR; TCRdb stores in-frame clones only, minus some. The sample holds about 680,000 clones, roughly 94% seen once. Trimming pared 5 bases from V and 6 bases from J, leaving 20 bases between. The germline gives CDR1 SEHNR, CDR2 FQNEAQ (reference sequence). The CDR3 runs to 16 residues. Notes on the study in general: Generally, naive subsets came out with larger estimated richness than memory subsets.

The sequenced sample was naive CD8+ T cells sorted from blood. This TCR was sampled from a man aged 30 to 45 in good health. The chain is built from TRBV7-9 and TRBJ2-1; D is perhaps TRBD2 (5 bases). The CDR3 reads CASSPRGEQGFNEQFF. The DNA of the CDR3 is TGTGCCAGCAGCCCCCGGGGAGAGCAAGGCTTCAATGAGCAGTTCTTC.